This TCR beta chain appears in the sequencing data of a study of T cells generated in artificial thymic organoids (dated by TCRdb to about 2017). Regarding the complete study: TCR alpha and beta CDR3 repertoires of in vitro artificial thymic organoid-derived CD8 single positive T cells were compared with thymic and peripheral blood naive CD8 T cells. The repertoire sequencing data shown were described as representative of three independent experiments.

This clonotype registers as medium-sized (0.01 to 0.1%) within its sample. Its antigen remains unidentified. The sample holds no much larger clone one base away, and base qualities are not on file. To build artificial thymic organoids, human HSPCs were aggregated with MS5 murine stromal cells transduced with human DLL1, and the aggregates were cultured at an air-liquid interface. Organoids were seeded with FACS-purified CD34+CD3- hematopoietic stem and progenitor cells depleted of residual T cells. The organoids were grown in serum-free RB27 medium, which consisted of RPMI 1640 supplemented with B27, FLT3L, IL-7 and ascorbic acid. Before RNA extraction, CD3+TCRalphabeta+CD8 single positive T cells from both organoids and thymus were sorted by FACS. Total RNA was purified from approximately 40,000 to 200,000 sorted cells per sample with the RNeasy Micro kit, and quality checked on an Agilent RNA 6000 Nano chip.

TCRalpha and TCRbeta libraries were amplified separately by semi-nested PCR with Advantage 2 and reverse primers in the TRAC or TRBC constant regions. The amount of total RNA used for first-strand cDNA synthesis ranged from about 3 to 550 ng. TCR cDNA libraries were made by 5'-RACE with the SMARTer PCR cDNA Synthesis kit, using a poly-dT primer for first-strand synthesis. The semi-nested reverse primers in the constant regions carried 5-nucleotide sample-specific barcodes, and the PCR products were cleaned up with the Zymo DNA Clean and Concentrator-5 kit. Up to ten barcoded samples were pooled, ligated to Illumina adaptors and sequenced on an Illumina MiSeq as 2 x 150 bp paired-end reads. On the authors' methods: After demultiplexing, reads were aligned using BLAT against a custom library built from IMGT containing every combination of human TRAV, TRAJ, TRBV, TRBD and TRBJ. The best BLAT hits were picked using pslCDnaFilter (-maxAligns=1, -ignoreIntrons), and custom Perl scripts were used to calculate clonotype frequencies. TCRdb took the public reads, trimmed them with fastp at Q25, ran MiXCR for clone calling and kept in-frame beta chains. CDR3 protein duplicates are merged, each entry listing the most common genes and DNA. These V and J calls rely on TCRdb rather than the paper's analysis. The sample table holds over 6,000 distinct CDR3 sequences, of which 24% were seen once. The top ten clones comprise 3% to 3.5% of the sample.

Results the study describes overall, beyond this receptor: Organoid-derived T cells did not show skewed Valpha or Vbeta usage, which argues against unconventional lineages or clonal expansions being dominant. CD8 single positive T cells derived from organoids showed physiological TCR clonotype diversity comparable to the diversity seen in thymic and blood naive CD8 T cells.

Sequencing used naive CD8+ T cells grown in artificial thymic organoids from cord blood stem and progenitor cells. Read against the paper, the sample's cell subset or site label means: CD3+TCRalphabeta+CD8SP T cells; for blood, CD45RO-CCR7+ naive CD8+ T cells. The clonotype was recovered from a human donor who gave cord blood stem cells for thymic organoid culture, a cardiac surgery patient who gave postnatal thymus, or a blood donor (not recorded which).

The nucleotide sequence reads TGTGCCAGCAGCGCTGGGGCGAACACTGAAGCTTTCTTT. Its amino acids are CASSAGANTEAFF. The sequence is built from TRBV6-1 and TRBJ1-1; matching of 5 bases hints at TRBD1 as the D gene. The CDR3 spans 13 residues, from the cysteine through the phenylalanine. Of the read, only the CDR3 DNA is kept; its 39 bases are in frame from base 1. The germline V gene yields MNHNS for CDR1 and SASEGT for CDR2. V and J are truncated by 6 bases and 1 base respectively, leaving an intervening sequence of 9 bases.